This entry features one T cell receptor (beta chain) sequence. Trimming shortened V by 2 bases and J by 0 bases, and 11 bases separated the two germline ends. The germline CDR1 and CDR2 sequences are SEHNR and FQNEAQ (reference sequence). This CDR3 contains 16 residues. Random hexamers were used to reverse transcribe 0.5 to 1 ug of RNA. The TCR beta CDR3 was amplified by immunoSEQ multiplex PCR across 54 Vbeta, 13 Jbeta. TCRdb recomputed calls from the immunoSEQ multiplex PCR reads with MiXCR, one row per CDR3 protein. The table includes approximately 70,000 distinct CDR3 sequences, 85% to 95% detected once. The sample belongs to a study of CD8 T cells in Susac syndrome. TCR beta sequencing was performed on blood CD8+ and CD4+ T cells.

The origin of this receptor is a human donor in good health. V gene TRBV7-9 combines with J gene TRBJ1-5; no definite D call. Sequencing used CD8+ T cells from PBMCs. The CDR3 DNA sequence: TGTGCCAGCAGCTTATCAGAGACATATAGCAATCAGCCCCAGCATTTT. This gives the protein CASSLSETYSNQPQHF.